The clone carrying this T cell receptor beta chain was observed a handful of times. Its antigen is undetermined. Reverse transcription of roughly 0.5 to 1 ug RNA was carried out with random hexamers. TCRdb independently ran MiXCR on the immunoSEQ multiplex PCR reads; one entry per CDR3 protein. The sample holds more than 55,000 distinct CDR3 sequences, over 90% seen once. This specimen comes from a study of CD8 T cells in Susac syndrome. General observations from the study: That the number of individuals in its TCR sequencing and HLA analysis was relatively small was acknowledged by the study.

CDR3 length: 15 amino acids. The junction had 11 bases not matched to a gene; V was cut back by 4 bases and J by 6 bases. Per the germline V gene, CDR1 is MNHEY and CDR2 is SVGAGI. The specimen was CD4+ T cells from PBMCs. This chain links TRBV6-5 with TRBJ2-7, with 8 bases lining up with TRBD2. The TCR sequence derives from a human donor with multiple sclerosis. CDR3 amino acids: CASSSTGGGRVEQYF. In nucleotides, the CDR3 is TGTGCCAGCAGTTCCACCGGGGGGGGAAGAGTCGAGCAGTACTTC.